This is a list of T cell receptor beta chains from one sample in a study of regulatory T cells in long-lasting Graves disease. TCRdb reanalysed the multiplex PCR reads using MiXCR and keeps one entry per CDR3 protein. Among 530,000 or so distinct CDR3 sequences listed, about 16% were seen once. These records were also assigned to another study, of T cells in Graves' hyperthyroidism and ophthalmopathy.

The source was peripheral blood mononuclear cells (PBMCs), collected at new diagnosis, from a patient treated with antithyroid drugs. These receptors all come from a man younger than 35 with Graves disease. The CDR3 runs from the conserved cysteine through the conserved F or W. The order of the fields is V gene, clone size, D gene, J gene, CDR3 protein, CDR3 DNA. D genes are given only for firm matches. Only some rows state a clone size, as once, few, many or a class for expanded clones.

TRBV20-1	once	.	TRBJ1-1	CSARDPDRGNTEAFF	TGCAGTGCTAGAGACCCGGACAGAGGGAACACTGAAGCTTTCTTT
TRBV30	few	.	TRBJ1-2	CAWKDYGYTF	TGTGCCTGGAAGGACTATGGCTACACCTTC
TRBV4-1	.	TRBD1	TRBJ2-7	CASSRGEGADYEQYF	TGCGCCAGCAGCCGGGGAGAGGGGGCGGATTACGAGCAGTACTTC
TRBV5-1	.	TRBD1	TRBJ2-5	CASSYPDRGRETQYF	TGCGCCAGCAGCTACCCGGACAGGGGGCGTGAGACCCAGTACTTC
TRBV18	.	.	TRBJ2-3	CASSPTPDTQYF	TGTGCCAGCTCACCCACCCCGGATACGCAGTATTTT
TRBV10-3	.	TRBD1	TRBJ2-1	CASSTGTGRGGSSYNEQFF	TGTGCCAGCAGTACCGGGACAGGGAGAGGCGGGAGCTCCTACAATGAGCAGTTCTTC
TRBV5-1	.	TRBD1	TRBJ1-1	CASSLGQGPNTEAFF	TGCGCCAGCAGCTTAGGACAGGGCCCGAACACTGAAGCTTTCTTT
TRBV10-3	.	.	TRBJ1-6	CAISGSSRNNSPLHF	TGTGCCATCAGTGGAAGCAGCAGGAATAATTCACCCCTCCACTTT
TRBV11-2	many	TRBD2	TRBJ2-7	CASSSRTSFYEQYF	TGTGCCAGCAGCTCCCGGACTAGCTTCTACGAGCAGTACTTC
TRBV4-1	many	TRBD2	TRBJ2-7	CASSQETSGRAQQQYF	TGCGCCAGCAGCCAAGAGACTAGCGGGAGGGCTCAGCAGCAGTACTTC
TRBV5-1	many	.	TRBJ2-7	CASSAVVEQYEQYF	TGCGCCAGCAGCGCGGTGGTCGAGCAGTACGAGCAGTACTTC
TRBV20-1	.	TRBD1	TRBJ2-7	CSARGGQGDYEQYF	TGCAGTGCACGTGGGGGACAGGGGGACTACGAGCAGTACTTC
TRBV4-1	.	TRBD2	TRBJ2-7	CASSHAGTSVDEQYF	TGCGCCAGCAGCCACGCCGGGACTAGCGTCGACGAGCAGTACTTC
TRBV20-1	many	TRBD2	TRBJ2-1	CSASGRRGRTYNEQFF	TGCAGTGCTAGTGGCCGCCGCGGGAGGACCTACAATGAGCAGTTCTTC
TRBV3-1	many	.	TRBJ2-1	CASSQDPGGTYNEQFF	TGTGCCAGCAGCCAAGACCCGGGCGGGACCTACAATGAGCAGTTCTTC
TRBV11-2	many	TRBD2	TRBJ2-2	CASRAGGDTGELFF	TGTGCCAGCAGGGCGGGGGGTGACACCGGGGAGCTGTTTTTT
TRBV6-1	.	TRBD2	TRBJ2-3	CASSVAGGKSTDTQYF	TGTGCCAGCAGTGTTGCGGGAGGGAAGAGCACAGATACGCAGTATTTT
TRBV6-5	few	TRBD1	TRBJ2-7	CASSYPGTGGREQYF	TGTGCCAGCAGTTACCCCGGGACAGGGGGCCGCGAGCAGTACTTC
TRBV20-1	.	TRBD2	TRBJ2-3	CSATSGTSIDTQYF	TGCAGTGCCACATCCGGGACTAGCATAGATACGCAGTATTTT
TRBV20-1	many	TRBD1	TRBJ2-7	CSARTGGGEQYF	TGCAGTGCGAGGACAGGGGGCGGCGAGCAGTACTTC
TRBV10-3	many	.	TRBJ2-7	CAIRVGASGTEQYF	TGTGCCATCAGGGTGGGGGCTAGCGGCACCGAGCAGTACTTC
TRBV27	many	TRBD2	TRBJ2-3	CASSLRRGSSGRADTQYF	TGTGCCAGCAGTTTAAGGAGGGGGTCTAGCGGGAGAGCAGATACGCAGTATTTT
TRBV6-1	many	TRBD1	TRBJ1-2	CATSRDRGDYGYTF	TGTGCCACCTCAAGAGACAGGGGTGACTATGGCTACACCTTC
TRBV29-1	.	.	TRBJ1-1	CSVGPLLGTEAFF	TGCAGCGTTGGGCCACTCCTAGGGACTGAAGCTTTCTTT
TRBV6-1	.	.	TRBJ2-5	CASTREETQYF	TGTGCCAGCACCAGGGAGGAGACCCAGTACTTC
TRBV11-2	many	TRBD1	TRBJ2-5	CASSPSPGQGVSQYF	TGTGCCAGCAGCCCCAGCCCTGGACAGGGGGTGAGCCAGTACTTC
TRBV6-1	many	.	TRBJ2-7	CATPLGQNEQYF	TGTGCCACCCCCCTTGGACAGAACGAGCAGTACTTC
TRBV3-1	few	TRBD1	TRBJ2-6	CASTQRLTGAVGANVLTF	TGTGCCAGCACCCAGAGGTTAACAGGGGCGGTAGGGGCCAACGTCCTGACTTTC
TRBV27	many	.	TRBJ2-3	CASSSSGRGVDTQYF	TGTGCCAGCAGTTCCTCCGGCAGGGGAGTGGATACGCAGTATTTT
TRBV7-8	many	.	TRBJ2-7	CASSLASGSAYEQYF	TGTGCCAGCAGCTTAGCGTCAGGGAGCGCCTACGAGCAGTACTTC
TRBV4-1	few	.	TRBJ1-1	CASSQYGGGNTEAFF	TGCGCCAGCAGCCAATACGGCGGGGGGAACACTGAAGCTTTCTTT
TRBV2	few	.	TRBJ2-1	CASSTKPQGFDEQFF	TGTGCCAGCAGTACGAAACCTCAGGGGTTTGATGAGCAGTTCTTC
TRBV10-1	few	.	TRBJ2-1	CASSESRRSYNEQFF	TGCGCCAGCAGTGAGTCCCGCAGGTCCTACAATGAGCAGTTCTTC
TRBV11-2	many	.	TRBJ2-3	CASSAIRTTQYF	TGTGCCAGCAGCGCCATCCGAACTACGCAGTATTTT
TRBV20-1	.	TRBD2	TRBJ2-1	CSARDAGGVNEQFF	TGCAGTGCTAGAGATGCGGGAGGAGTGAATGAGCAGTTCTTC
TRBV18	many	.	TRBJ1-5	CASSGGRNQPQHF	TGTGCCAGCTCAGGGGGGCGCAATCAGCCCCAGCATTTT
TRBV5-1	.	TRBD2	TRBJ2-1	CASSQGLAGGPTKTPPYNEQFF	TGCGCCAGCAGCCAGGGACTAGCGGGAGGGCCTACTAAGACCCCCCCCTACAATGAGCAGTTCTTC
TRBV5-1	.	.	TRBJ2-7	CASSFRTGPGGEQYF	TGCGCCAGCAGCTTCCGGACAGGCCCCGGAGGGGAGCAGTACTTC
TRBV6-2/TRBV6-3	few	TRBD2	TRBJ2-7	CASRKRLAGGRSYEQYF	TGTGCCAGCAGGAAAAGACTAGCGGGAGGCCGTTCCTACGAGCAGTACTTC
TRBV5-1	many	TRBD1	TRBJ1-5	CASSWDRDQPQHF	TGCGCCAGCAGTTGGGACAGAGATCAGCCCCAGCATTTT
TRBV10-2	few	.	TRBJ1-2	CASSDGPYGYTF	TGCGCCAGTTCTGACGGGCCCTATGGCTACACCTTC
TRBV3-1	.	.	TRBJ2-3	CASSNQGQDTQYF	TGTGCCAGCAGCAATCAGGGGCAGGATACGCAGTATTTT
TRBV18	few	.	TRBJ2-7	CASSPPTGSYEQYF	TGTGCCAGCTCACCCCCAACAGGGTCCTACGAGCAGTACTTC
TRBV11-2	many	TRBD1	TRBJ2-2	CASSRDRLNTGELFF	TGTGCCAGCAGCCGGGACAGGCTGAACACCGGGGAGCTGTTTTTT
TRBV11-2	.	.	TRBJ2-5	CASSLWLETQYF	TGTGCCAGCAGCCTCTGGCTAGAGACCCAGTACTTC
TRBV27	many	.	TRBJ1-1	CASIIRQGGYTEAFF	TGTGCCAGCATCATTCGGCAGGGAGGGTACACTGAAGCTTTCTTT
TRBV5-1	many	TRBD1	TRBJ2-7	CASSNRDSSYEQYF	TGTGCCAGCAGTAACCGGGACAGCTCATACGAGCAGTACTTC
TRBV11-2	.	.	TRBJ2-3	CATIGPYTDTQYF	TGTGCCACTATCGGTCCTTACACAGATACGCAGTATTTT
TRBV10-2	.	.	TRBJ2-3	CASSEGAASTDTQYF	TGCGCCAGCAGTGAGGGGGCAGCTAGCACAGATACGCAGTATTTT
TRBV28	many	.	TRBJ2-3	CASSLSGFSTDTQYF	TGTGCCAGCAGTTTGAGCGGGTTTAGCACAGATACGCAGTATTTT
TRBV9	.	TRBD2	TRBJ2-1	CASSVSGSSDNEQFF	TGTGCCAGCAGCGTAAGCGGGAGTAGCGACAATGAGCAGTTCTTC